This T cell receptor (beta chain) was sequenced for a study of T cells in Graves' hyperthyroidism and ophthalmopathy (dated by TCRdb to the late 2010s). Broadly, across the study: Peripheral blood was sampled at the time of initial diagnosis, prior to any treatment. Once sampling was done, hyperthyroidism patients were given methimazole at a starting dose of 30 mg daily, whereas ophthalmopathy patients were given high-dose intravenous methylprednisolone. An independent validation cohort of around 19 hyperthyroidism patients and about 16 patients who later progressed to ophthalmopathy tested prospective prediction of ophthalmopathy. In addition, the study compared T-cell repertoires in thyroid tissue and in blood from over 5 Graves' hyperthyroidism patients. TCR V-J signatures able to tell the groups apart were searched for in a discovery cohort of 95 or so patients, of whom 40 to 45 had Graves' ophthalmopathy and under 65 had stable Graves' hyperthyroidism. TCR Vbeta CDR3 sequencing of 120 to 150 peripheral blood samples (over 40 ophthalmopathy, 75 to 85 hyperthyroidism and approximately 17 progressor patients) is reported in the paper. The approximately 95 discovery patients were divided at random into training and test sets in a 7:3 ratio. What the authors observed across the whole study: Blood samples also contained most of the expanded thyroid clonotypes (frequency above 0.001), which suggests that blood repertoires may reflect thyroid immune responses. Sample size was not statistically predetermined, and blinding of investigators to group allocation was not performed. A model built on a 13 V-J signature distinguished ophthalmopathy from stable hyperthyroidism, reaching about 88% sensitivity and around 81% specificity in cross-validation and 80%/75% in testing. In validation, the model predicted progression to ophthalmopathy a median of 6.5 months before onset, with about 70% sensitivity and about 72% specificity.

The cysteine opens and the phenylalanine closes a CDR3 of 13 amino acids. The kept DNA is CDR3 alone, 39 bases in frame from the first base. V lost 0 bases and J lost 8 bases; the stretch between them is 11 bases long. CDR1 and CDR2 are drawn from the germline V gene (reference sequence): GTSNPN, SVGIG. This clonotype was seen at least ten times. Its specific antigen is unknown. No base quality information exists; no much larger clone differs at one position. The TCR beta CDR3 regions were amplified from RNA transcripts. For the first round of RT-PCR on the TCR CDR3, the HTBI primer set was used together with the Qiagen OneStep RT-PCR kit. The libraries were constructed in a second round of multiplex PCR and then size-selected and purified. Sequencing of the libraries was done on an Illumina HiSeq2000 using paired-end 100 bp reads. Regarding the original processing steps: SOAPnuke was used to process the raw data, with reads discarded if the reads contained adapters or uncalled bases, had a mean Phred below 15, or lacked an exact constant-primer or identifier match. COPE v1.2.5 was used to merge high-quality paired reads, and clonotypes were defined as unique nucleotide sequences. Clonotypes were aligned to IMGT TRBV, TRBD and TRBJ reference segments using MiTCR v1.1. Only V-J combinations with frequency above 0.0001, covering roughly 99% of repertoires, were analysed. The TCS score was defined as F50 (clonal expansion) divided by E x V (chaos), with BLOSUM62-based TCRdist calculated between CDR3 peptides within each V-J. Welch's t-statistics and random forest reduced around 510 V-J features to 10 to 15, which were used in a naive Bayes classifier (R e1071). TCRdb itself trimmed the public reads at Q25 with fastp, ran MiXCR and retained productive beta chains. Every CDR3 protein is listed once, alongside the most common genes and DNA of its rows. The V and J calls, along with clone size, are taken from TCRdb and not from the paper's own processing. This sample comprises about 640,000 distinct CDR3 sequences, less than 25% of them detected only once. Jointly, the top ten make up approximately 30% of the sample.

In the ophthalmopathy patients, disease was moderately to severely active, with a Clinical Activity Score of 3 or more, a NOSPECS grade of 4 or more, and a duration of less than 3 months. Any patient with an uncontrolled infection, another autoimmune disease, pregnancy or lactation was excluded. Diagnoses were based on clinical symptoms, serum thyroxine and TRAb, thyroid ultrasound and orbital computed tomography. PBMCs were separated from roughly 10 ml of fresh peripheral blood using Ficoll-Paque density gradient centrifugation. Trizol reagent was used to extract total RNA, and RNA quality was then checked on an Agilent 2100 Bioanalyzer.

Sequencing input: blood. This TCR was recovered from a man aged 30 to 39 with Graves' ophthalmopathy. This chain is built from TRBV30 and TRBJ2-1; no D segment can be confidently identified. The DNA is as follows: TGTGCCTGGAGTGTACTAAGACGGGATGAGCAGTTCTTC. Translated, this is CAWSVLRRDEQFF. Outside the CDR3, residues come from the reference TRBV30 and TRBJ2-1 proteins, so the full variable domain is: SQTIHQWPATLVQPVGSPLSLECTVEGTSNPNLYWYRQAAGRGLQLLFYSVGIGQISSEVPQNLSASRPQDRQFILSSKKLLLSDSGFYLCAWSVLRRDEQFFGPGTRLTVL.